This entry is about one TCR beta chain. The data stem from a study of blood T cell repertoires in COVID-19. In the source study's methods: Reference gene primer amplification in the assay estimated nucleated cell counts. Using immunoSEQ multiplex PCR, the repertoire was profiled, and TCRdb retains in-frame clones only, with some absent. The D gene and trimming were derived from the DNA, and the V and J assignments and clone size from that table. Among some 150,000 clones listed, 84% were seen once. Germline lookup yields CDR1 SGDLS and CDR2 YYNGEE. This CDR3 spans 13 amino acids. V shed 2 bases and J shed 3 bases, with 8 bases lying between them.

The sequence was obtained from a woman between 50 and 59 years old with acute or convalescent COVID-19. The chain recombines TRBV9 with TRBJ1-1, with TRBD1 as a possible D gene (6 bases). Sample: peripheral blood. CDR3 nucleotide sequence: TGTGCCAGCAGCGTCAGGGGCGACACTGAAGCTTTCTTT. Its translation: CASSVRGDTEAFF.